This is a list of T cell receptor beta chains from one sample in a study of T cells after yellow fever vaccination. TCRdb passed the 5' RACE reads through MiXCR, listing each CDR3 protein once. The sample yields fewer than 350,000 distinct CDR3 sequences, about 9.5% seen once. The sample here was PBMCs, taken on the day of the first yellow fever vaccination. The receptors originated from a man aged 18 to 29 who received the YFV17D yellow fever vaccine. The CDR3 runs from the conserved cysteine through the conserved F or W. The D gene is left open where the match is weak. Where a row states a size, it is once, few, many or the class of an expanded clone; other rows omit it.

CDR3 DNA,CDR3 protein,J gene,V gene,clone size,D gene
TGTGCCAGCTCACGAGAGAGACAGGGTATAGTACGGCCCCAGCATTTT,CASSRERQGIVRPQHF,TRBJ1-5,TRBV18,few,TRBD1
TGTGCTAGTGGTTTCGCAGCGGCTGCGGATACGCAGTATTTT,CASGFAAAADTQYF,TRBJ2-3,TRBV12-5,NA,NA
TGTGCCAGCAGCCCGCGGACAGGAGGATCCTATAATTCACCCCTCCACTTT,CASSPRTGGSYNSPLHF,TRBJ1-6,TRBV7-8,NA,TRBD1
TGTGCCAGCTCACCACCAGGGGGGAACACTGAAGCTTTCTTT,CASSPPGGNTEAFF,TRBJ1-1,TRBV18,few,NA
TGTGCCAGCAGCGTCTATTCCGGGACCATCGGTATCACAGATACGCAGTATTTT,CASSVYSGTIGITDTQYF,TRBJ2-3,TRBV9,NA,NA
TGTGCCAGCAGCTTAAACAGGGTCAGCAATCAGCCCCAGCATTTT,CASSLNRVSNQPQHF,TRBJ1-5,TRBV7-8,few,NA
TGTGCCAGCAGGGACAGGGGGCCTCTTTCAGATACGCAGTATTTT,CASRDRGPLSDTQYF,TRBJ2-3,TRBV12-3/TRBV12-4,NA,TRBD1
TGTGCCAGCAGTCGAATAATAGCGGGGTGGGGAGAGACCCAGTACTTC,CASSRIIAGWGETQYF,TRBJ2-5,TRBV6-2/TRBV6-3,few,TRBD2
TGTGCCAGCAGCGGGCCGGGACAGGGTGGGGAAAAACTGTTTTTT,CASSGPGQGGEKLFF,TRBJ1-4,TRBV5-4,NA,TRBD1
TGTGCCACCGGGAGGGGGGGGACCAACAATGAGCAGTTCTTC,CATGRGGTNNEQFF,TRBJ2-1,TRBV24-1,NA,NA
TGCGCCAGCAGCTTGGCAGGGACAGGGTATTCCGGGGAGCTGTTTTTT,CASSLAGTGYSGELFF,TRBJ2-2,TRBV5-1,NA,TRBD1
TGTGCCAGCAGCCCGACAGGTCTGGACGAGCAGTACTTC,CASSPTGLDEQYF,TRBJ2-7,TRBV12-3/TRBV12-4,few,NA
TGCGCCAGCGCGGGACAGACCACCGGGGAGCTGTTTTTT,CASAGQTTGELFF,TRBJ2-2,TRBV5-1,few,NA
TGTGCCACCAGTGACCCCTCTCTAGCCAAAAACATTCAGTACTTC,CATSDPSLAKNIQYF,TRBJ2-4,TRBV24-1,NA,NA
TGTGCCAGCAGTTCCGGTGGGTTGACTGAAGCTTTCTTT,CASSSGGLTEAFF,TRBJ1-1,TRBV7-3,many,NA
TGTGCCAGCAGCTTAGCTGGGCGGGGCAAGAACACCGGGGAGCTGTTTTTT,CASSLAGRGKNTGELFF,TRBJ2-2,TRBV7-9,NA,NA
TGCGCCAGCAGCATGGACAGGGGGCAGGGCTACACCTTC,CASSMDRGQGYTF,TRBJ1-2,TRBV5-1,NA,TRBD1
TGCAGCGCTAGTACCGCTTTGGACACTGAAGCTTTCTTT,CSASTALDTEAFF,TRBJ1-1,TRBV20-1,NA,NA
TGCGGCATTAGCCGGGGCCGATGGACCGGGGAGCTGTTTTTT,CGISRGRWTGELFF,TRBJ2-2,TRBV10-2,few,NA
TGCAGTGCTAGAAATGAAAGAGCAGTGAGTGGCTACACCTTC,CSARNERAVSGYTF,TRBJ1-2,TRBV20-1,NA,NA
TGTGCCAGCAGCTTAACGACAGACTCCTACGAGCAGTACTTC,CASSLTTDSYEQYF,TRBJ2-7,TRBV7-2,NA,NA
TGTGCCAGCAGTGATGGCGGATACCAAGAGACCCAGTACTTC,CASSDGGYQETQYF,TRBJ2-5,TRBV6-1,NA,NA
TGCGCCAGCACCGGGACAGCCATCAACACCGGGGAGCTGTTTTTT,CASTGTAINTGELFF,TRBJ2-2,TRBV5-1,NA,TRBD1
TGCGCCAGCAGTTTGGGACTAGCGGACAATGAGCAGTTCTTC,CASSLGLADNEQFF,TRBJ2-1,TRBV5-1,NA,TRBD2
TGCGCCAGCAGTGCCCAGGGGGCCGGGGAGACCCAGTACTTC,CASSAQGAGETQYF,TRBJ2-5,TRBV5-1,NA,TRBD1
TGTGCCAGCAGCGCGACAGGATCCTATGGCTACACCTTC,CASSATGSYGYTF,TRBJ1-2,TRBV9,NA,NA
TGTGCCATCAGCTCACCTTCTTACAATGAGCAGTTCTTC,CAISSPSYNEQFF,TRBJ2-1,TRBV10-3,NA,NA
TGCGCCAGCAGCCCCCTGGGGGGGGGGTACACAGATACGCAGTATTTT,CASSPLGGGYTDTQYF,TRBJ2-3,TRBV4-3,few,TRBD2
TGTGCCAGCAGCTTGAAGGTCAACTGGGAGACCCAGTACTTC,CASSLKVNWETQYF,TRBJ2-5,TRBV5-6,few,NA
TGCAGTGAGGTCGGGGCCTTTTCTGAGCAGTTCTTC,CSEVGAFSEQFF,TRBJ2-1,TRBV20-1,NA,NA
TGCAGTGCTAGAGTTAACAGGGGTGGGGATCAGCCCCAGCATTTT,CSARVNRGGDQPQHF,TRBJ1-5,TRBV20-1,many,TRBD1
TGTGCCAGCAGTTTAGCTGACGGTACCCACTATGGCTACACCTTC,CASSLADGTHYGYTF,TRBJ1-2,TRBV12-3/TRBV12-4,few,NA
TGCAGTGCCCCTAGCGGGGTAGGCGGGGAGCTGTTTTTT,CSAPSGVGGELFF,TRBJ2-2,TRBV20-1,few,TRBD2
TGCGCCAGCAGCTTCAGGACAGACCTCACCGGGGAGCTGTCTTTT,CASSFRTDLTGELSF,TRBJ2-2,TRBV5-1,NA,NA
TGTGCCAGTGCGACGGGACAGGGCTTCACAGATACGCAGTATTTT,CASATGQGFTDTQYF,TRBJ2-3,TRBV9,NA,TRBD1
TGTGCCAGCAGCCCGAATTTGGGACAGGGCAATGAGCAGTTCTTC,CASSPNLGQGNEQFF,TRBJ2-1,TRBV3-1,NA,TRBD1
TGCGCCAGCAGCCCGCCCTCAGGGCTCCAAGAGACCCAGTACTTC,CASSPPSGLQETQYF,TRBJ2-5,TRBV5-1,NA,NA
TGCGCCAGCAGCGCGACAGAAAGTGGGACGCAGTATTTT,CASSATESGTQYF,TRBJ2-3,TRBV5-1,few,NA
TGTGCCAGCAGTGTTCAGGCAGGCACTCACTATGGCTACACCTTC,CASSVQAGTHYGYTF,TRBJ1-2,TRBV6-4,few,NA
TGTGCCAGCAGCCAAGATTTCGGACAGAGAGGCACTGAAGCTTTCTTT,CASSQDFGQRGTEAFF,TRBJ1-1,TRBV4-2,few,NA
TGTGCTAGCAGCCCGGCCCCCGGCGGGGAGCTGTTTTTT,CASSPAPGGELFF,TRBJ2-2,TRBV7-7,NA,NA
TGTGCCAGCATTGGTTTGGGGGGTCCGGGCCATGAGCAGTTCTTC,CASIGLGGPGHEQFF,TRBJ2-1,TRBV2,NA,NA
TGTGCCAGCAGTGAAATCTCGCCCGACTATGGCTACACCTTC,CASSEISPDYGYTF,TRBJ1-2,TRBV25-1,few,NA
TGTGCCATCAGTGAAGGTTCAGGGATCCATGAGCAGTTCTTC,CAISEGSGIHEQFF,TRBJ2-1,TRBV10-3,few,NA
TGTGCCAGCAGCTTGGGACAGGGTACGGAGCAGTACTTC,CASSLGQGTEQYF,TRBJ2-7,TRBV13,NA,TRBD1